Below, 9 T cell receptor beta chains from the same sample are listed, as sequenced in a study of T cells in Graves' hyperthyroidism and ophthalmopathy. Researchers took RNA transcripts and amplified the TCR beta CDR3 regions from them. First-round RT-PCR targeting the TCR CDR3 was performed with the HTBI primer set. TCRdb processed the multiplex PCR reads anew with MiXCR; each CDR3 protein has one entry. The sample holds some 270,000 distinct CDR3 sequences, 13% seen once. Material: blood. The source is a woman aged 30 to 39 with Graves' hyperthyroidism that later progressed to Graves' ophthalmopathy.

This clonotype came up a few times. The chain combines TRBV19 with TRBJ1-5; D not resolved. Germline CDR1 LNHDA, CDR2 SQIVND (reference sequence). The V gene lost 1 base and the J gene lost 9 bases, with 13 bases spanning the gap. The CDR3 has 14 residues. The CDR3: CASSIGESSGPQHF. CDR3 nucleotides: TGTGCCAGTAGTATAGGCGAATCTTCCGGGCCCCAGCATTTT. The full variable domain, its missing parts supplied by reference TRBV19 and TRBJ1-5, is DGGITQSPKYLFRKEGQNVTLSCEQNLNHDAMYWYRQDPGQGLRLIYYSQIVNDFQKGDIAEGYSVSREKKESFPLTVTSAQKNPTAFYLCASSIGESSGPQHFGDGTRLSIL.

This clonotype was seen repeatedly, ten times or more. The V gene is TRBV10-3, the J gene TRBJ2-3, with 7 bases identical to TRBD2. CDR1 is ENHRY and CDR2 is SYGVKD in the germline V gene. Unmatched junction bases numbered 7, after V lost 1 base and J lost 0 bases. This CDR3 contains 17 residues. CDR3 loop: CAISEFAGAASTDTQYF. CDR3 DNA: TGTGCCATCAGTGAGTTTGCGGGAGCGGCTAGCACAGATACGCAGTATTTT.

This clonotype was recorded at least ten times. This sequence joins TRBV9 and TRBJ1-1, with D tentatively TRBD1 (5 bases). The CDR3 runs to 15 residues. The V gene lost 4 bases and the J gene lost 4 bases, with 17 bases spanning the gap. In germline, CDR1 is SGDLS, CDR2 YYNGEE. The CDR3 protein is CASSPSLGASTEAFF. The CDR3 DNA is TGTGCCAGCAGCCCCTCCTTAGGGGCTAGCACTGAAGCTTTCTTT.

The gene calls are TRBV25-1 and TRBJ1-2, with D perhaps TRBD1 (6 bases). There are 14 residues in the CDR3. Germline lookup yields CDR1 MGHDK and CDR2 SYGVNS. V was cut by 0 bases and J by 6 bases, with 11 bases left in between. CDR3 amino acids: CASSEYGTPDGYTF. CDR3 DNA: TGTGCCAGCAGTGAATACGGGACACCTGATGGCTACACCTTC.

This clonotype was detected ten times or more. The rearrangement links TRBV7-2 to TRBJ2-7; 11 bases are shared with TRBD2. CDR1 is SGHTA and CDR2 is FQGNSA in the germline V gene. Trimming removed 5 bases from V and 5 bases from J; junction bases left unmatched: 5. This CDR3 region has 14 residues. The CDR3 DNA reads as TGTGCCAGCAGCGCGACTAGCGGGATCGACGAGCAGTACTTC. It codes for CASSATSGIDEQYF.

This clonotype was seen at least ten times. The rearrangement uses TRBV6-2 or TRBV6-3 and TRBJ2-6, with 7 positions matching TRBD1. This CDR3 is built from 17 residues. Germline V gives CDR1 MNHEY, CDR2 SVGEGT. The trim removed 5 bases at V and 0 bases at J, leaving 7 bases unmatched. CDR3 region: CASSPQGLFSGANVLTF. The CDR3 nucleotides read TGTGCCAGCAGTCCACAGGGGCTGTTCTCTGGGGCCAACGTCCTGACTTTC.

This clonotype was seen a few times. The rearrangement joins TRBV4-3 to TRBJ2-7; the D gene is possibly TRBD2 (8 bases). V was cut by 1 base and J by 7 bases, with 20 bases left in between. CDR3 length: 16 residues. Germline V lookup: CDR1 LGHNA, CDR2 YSLEER. CDR3 coding DNA: TGCGCCAGCAGCCAAGTTCAGGGGGGACTAGTTGGGGAGCAGTACTTC. Translation: CASSQVQGGLVGEQYF.

This clonotype was seen repeatedly, ten times or more. V gene TRBV10-2 combines with J gene TRBJ1-6, with no clear D. The CDR3 length is 13 residues. Germline V gives CDR1 WSHSY, CDR2 SAAADI. V lost 1 base and J lost 8, with 6 bases in between. The DNA of the CDR3 is TGCGCCAGCAGTGAGTGGTGGGATTCACCCCTCCACTTT. Amino acid sequence: CASSEWWDSPLHF.

This clonotype was counted at least ten times. This chain joins TRBV18 and TRBJ2-1; D not certain. The CDR3 spans 11 residues. Germline V CDR1 and CDR2: KGHSH, LQKENI. The ends were cut back, 8 bases at V and 5 bases at J, with 7 bases in the middle. The CDR3 DNA reads as TGTGCCAGCCGCTGGGACAATGAGCAGTTCTTC. Translated, it gives CASRWDNEQFF. The full variable domain, with the rest looked up from reference TRBV18 and TRBJ2-1, is NAGVMQNPRHLVRRRGQEARLRCSPMKGHSHVYWYRQLPEEGLKFMVYLQKENIIDESGMPKERFSAEFPKEGPSILRIQQVVRGDSAAYFCASRWDNEQFFGPGTRLTVL.